This is a list of T cell receptor beta chains from one sample in a study of blood T cell repertoires in COVID-19. Profiled with immunoSEQ multiplex PCR; TCRdb holds only in-frame clones, not every one. The sample lists approximately 57,000 clones, approximately 87% occurring once. The sample consisted of peripheral blood. These receptors originate from a man aged 45-65 years with acute or convalescent COVID-19. Both conserved end residues are part of each CDR3. The order of the fields is D gene, clone size, J gene, CDR3 length, V gene, CDR3 protein, CDR3 DNA. D genes are given only for firm matches. Size is stated for part of the rows, as once, few or many counts, or as a class when the clone is expanded.

>TRBD1|-|TRBJ1-2|17|TRBV27
CASSSLPGQGKARGYTF
TGTGCCAGCAGTTCGCTACCGGGACAGGGGAAGGCTCGTGGCTACACCTTC
>TRBD2|-|TRBJ2-3|17|TRBV27
CASTRRPPSGRSDTQYF
TGTGCCAGCACCCGCCGCCCTCCCAGCGGGAGAAGCGATACGCAGTATTTT
>-|-|TRBJ2-7|17|TRBV21-1
CASSKASGGRVPYEQYF
TGTGCCAGCAGCAAAGCCTCGGGGGGGAGGGTCCCCTACGAGCAGTACTTC
>-|-|TRBJ2-3|11|TRBV28
CASSPADTQYF
TGTGCCAGCAGCCCAGCGGATACGCAGTATTTT
>TRBD2|-|TRBJ2-1|16|TRBV3-1/TRBV3-2
CASSQDLTSGYNEQFF
TGTGCCAGCAGCCAAGATCTCACTAGCGGGTACAATGAGCAGTTCTTC
>-|-|TRBJ2-3|14|TRBV9
CASSVVAGTDTQYF
TGTGCCAGCAGCGTAGTCGCAGGCACAGATACGCAGTATTTT
>TRBD1|-|TRBJ2-7|11|TRBV11-2
CASSSTLYRGF
TGTGCCAGCAGCTCAACCCTCTACAGGGGTTTC
>-|few|TRBJ2-5|16|TRBV14
CASSREEPLRQETQYF
TGTGCCAGCAGCCGTGAGGAACCTTTACGCCAAGAGACCCAGTACTTC
>-|-|TRBJ2-7|14|TRBV12-5
CASGQRTPGSEQYF
TGTGCTAGTGGTCAAAGGACCCCGGGGTCCGAGCAGTACTTC
>TRBD2|-|TRBJ2-7|18|TRBV24-1
CATSRIEGEGTSAYEQYF
TGTGCCACCAGCCGTATCGAAGGAGAGGGGACTAGCGCCTACGAGCAGTACTTC
>-|-|TRBJ2-5|14|TRBV9
CASSKQTGWETQYF
TGTGCCAGCAGCAAACAAACAGGGTGGGAGACCCAGTACTTC
>TRBD2|-|TRBJ2-5|16|TRBV4-2
CASSQDRTSELETQYF
TGTGCCAGCAGCCAAGATAGGACTAGCGAGCTCGAGACCCAGTACTTC
>TRBD2|-|TRBJ2-1|16|TRBV7-3
CASSRTSGAIYNEQFF
TGTGCCAGCAGCCGGACTAGCGGGGCGATATACAATGAGCAGTTCTTC
>-|-|TRBJ1-1|13|TRBV30
CACSRQVNTEAFF
TGTGCCTGTTCTAGACAGGTGAACACTGAAGCTTTCTTT
>-|-|TRBJ2-6|15|TRBV5-1
CASSLASSGANVLTF
TGCGCCAGCAGCTTGGCCAGCTCTGGGGCCAACGTCCTGACTTTC
>TRBD1|-|TRBJ2-7|17|TRBV3-1/TRBV3-2
CASSLGQGALNAYEQYF
TGTGCCAGCAGCCTGGGACAGGGGGCATTGAACGCCTACGAGCAGTACTTC
>-|-|TRBJ2-3|14|TRBV19
CASSMRGREDTQYF
TGTGCCAGTAGTATGCGGGGGCGGGAAGATACGCAGTATTTT
>-|-|TRBJ1-5|14|TRBV9
CASSGQASNQPQHF
TGTGCCAGCAGCGGACAAGCAAGCAATCAGCCCCAGCATTTT
>TRBD1|-|TRBJ1-3|17|TRBV23-1
CASSQGAGGRSGNTIYF
TGCGCCAGCTCCCAGGGAGCAGGGGGCAGATCTGGAAACACCATATATTTT
>-|-|TRBJ2-2|16|TRBV10-2
CASSGIRDTLTGELFF
TGCGCCAGCAGTGGAATCCGGGACACCCTCACCGGGGAGCTGTTTTTT
>TRBD1|few|TRBJ1-4|17|TRBV11-2
CASSFGQGVQTNEKLFF
TGTGCCAGCAGCTTTGGGCAGGGGGTACAAACTAATGAAAAACTGTTTTTT
>-|-|TRBJ2-7|15|TRBV24-1
CATSDSRGGDYEQYF
TGTGCCACCAGTGATTCAAGGGGGGGAGACTACGAGCAGTACTTC
>TRBD1|-|TRBJ2-7|14|TRBV28
CASSLGDSPYEQYF
TGTGCCAGCAGTTTAGGGGACAGCCCCTACGAGCAGTACTTC
>-|-|TRBJ2-7|15|TRBV6-5
CASSYLGGRDYEQYF
TGTGCCAGCAGTTACTTGGGGGGACGGGACTACGAGCAGTACTTC
>TRBD2|-|TRBJ2-7|19|TRBV9
CASSSTGTSGSLSSYEQYF
TGTGCCAGCAGCTCCACCGGGACTAGCGGGAGTTTGAGCTCCTACGAGCAGTACTTC
>TRBD1|-|TRBJ1-1|15|TRBV18
CASSPAGTGNTEAFF
TGTGCCAGCTCACCTGCCGGGACAGGGAACACTGAAGCTTTCTTT